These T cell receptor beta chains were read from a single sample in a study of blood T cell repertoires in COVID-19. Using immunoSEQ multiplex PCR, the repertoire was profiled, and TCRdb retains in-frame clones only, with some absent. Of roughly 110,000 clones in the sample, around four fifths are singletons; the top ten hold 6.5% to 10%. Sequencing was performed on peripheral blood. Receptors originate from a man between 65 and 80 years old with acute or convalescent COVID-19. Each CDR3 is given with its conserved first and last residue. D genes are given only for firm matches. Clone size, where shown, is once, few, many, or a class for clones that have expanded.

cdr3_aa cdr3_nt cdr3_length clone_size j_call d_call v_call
CAGWGGLGYGYTF TGTGCCGGCTGGGGGGGGCTGGGCTATGGCTACACCTTC 13 . TRBJ1-2 . TRBV28
CASRPTRDRTLWGTEAFF TGTGCCAGCAGGCCCACCCGGGACAGGACCCTTTGGGGCACTGAAGCTTTCTTT 18 . TRBJ1-1 TRBD1 TRBV28
CASSLLGTSYGYTF TGTGCCAGCAGTCTATTAGGGACAAGCTATGGCTACACCTTC 14 . TRBJ1-2 . TRBV28
CASKGAAHNEQFF TGTGCCAGCAAGGGGGCGGCACACAATGAGCAGTTCTTC 13 . TRBJ2-1 TRBD1 TRBV11-2
CASSSSYEQYF TGCGCCAGCAGCTCGAGCTACGAGCAGTACTTC 11 . TRBJ2-7 . TRBV5-1
CATQTGTGGQPQHF TGTGCCACGCAGACGGGGACTGGAGGTCAGCCCCAGCATTTT 14 . TRBJ1-5 . TRBV6-6
CASSRSSGRAYEQYF TGTGCCAGCAGTCGATCTAGCGGGAGGGCCTACGAGCAGTACTTC 15 . TRBJ2-7 TRBD2 TRBV6-6
CATSDSGTGGYEQYF TGTGCCACCAGTGATTCCGGGACAGGGGGGTACGAGCAGTACTTC 15 . TRBJ2-7 TRBD1 TRBV24-1
CASSVGSSYEQYF TGTGCCAGCAGCGTCGGGTCGTCATACGAGCAGTACTTC 13 few TRBJ2-7 . TRBV9
CASSSDRGSLRAFF TGCGCCAGCAGCTCGGACAGGGGGTCCTTGAGAGCTTTCTTT 14 . TRBJ1-1 TRBD1 TRBV5-1
CASSWGPESNQPQHF TGCGCCAGCAGCTGGGGCCCCGAGAGCAATCAGCCCCAGCATTTT 15 . TRBJ1-5 . TRBV5-1
CASSHGGSYEQYF TGTGCCAGCTCACACGGCGGATCCTACGAGCAGTACTTC 13 . TRBJ2-7 . TRBV18
CASSDPGGAGKLFF TGTGCCAGCAGTGATCCTGGGGGGGCAGGAAAACTGTTTTTT 14 . TRBJ1-4 . TRBV2
CASSDGQFNEKLFF TGCGCCAGCAGCGACGGACAGTTTAATGAAAAACTGTTTTTT 14 . TRBJ1-4 . TRBV5-1
CASRPRDRGNQPQHF TGTGCCAGTAGGCCCCGGGACAGGGGGAATCAGCCCCAGCATTTT 15 . TRBJ1-5 TRBD1 TRBV19
CASSRLTGTGPEAFF TGTGCCAGCAGCCGCCTTACCGGGACAGGCCCTGAAGCTTTCTTT 15 . TRBJ1-1 TRBD1 TRBV3-1/TRBV3-2
CASSESGRERHEQFF TGCGCCAGCAGTGAGTCCGGGCGGGAGAGGCATGAGCAGTTCTTC 15 . TRBJ2-1 TRBD2 TRBV10-1
CASGGTGTHTFNYGYTF TGTGCCAGCGGGGGGACCGGGACGCACACTTTCAACTATGGCTACACCTTC 17 . TRBJ1-2 . TRBV28
CASTPGQTFYGYTF TGCGCCAGCACCCCGGGACAGACTTTCTATGGCTACACCTTC 14 . TRBJ1-2 TRBD1 TRBV5-1
CASSLDAGGRDEQYF TGCGCCAGCAGCTTGGATGCGGGGGGAAGGGATGAGCAGTACTTC 15 . TRBJ2-7 TRBD2 TRBV5-1
CASSNTAGPGNTIYF TGTGCCAGCAGCAACACGGCGGGGCCCGGAAACACCATATATTTT 15 . TRBJ1-3 . TRBV7-2
CASSVRGQGGTDTQYF TGTGCCAGCAGCGTACGAGGACAGGGGGGCACAGATACGCAGTATTTT 16 once TRBJ2-3 TRBD1 TRBV9
CASERSGQTNEKLFF TGTGCCAGCGAACGGTCCGGTCAAACTAATGAAAAACTGTTTTTT 15 . TRBJ1-4 . TRBV6-9
CASSYQGYEKLFF TGCGCCAGCAGCTACCAGGGCTATGAAAAACTGTTTTTT 13 few TRBJ1-4 . TRBV5-1
CASSRGQGPGYTF TGTGCCAGCAGCCGTGGACAGGGACCCGGCTACACCTTC 13 few TRBJ1-2 TRBD1 TRBV3-1/TRBV3-2
CASSARTGYEQYF TGTGCCAGCAGTGCTCGGACAGGCTACGAGCAGTACTTC 13 . TRBJ2-7 TRBD1 TRBV2
CASSGQGYGYTF TGTGCCAGTAGCGGACAGGGGTATGGCTACACCTTC 12 . TRBJ1-2 TRBD1 TRBV19
CASSQDLNGRDRGNGYTF TGTGCCAGCAGCCAAGATCTCAATGGACGGGACAGGGGCAATGGCTACACCTTC 18 . TRBJ1-2 TRBD1 TRBV4-2
CASSRRQGGWETQYF TGTGCCAGCAGCCGCCGACAGGGGGGATGGGAGACCCAGTACTTC 15 . TRBJ2-5 TRBD1 TRBV3-1/TRBV3-2
CSVRTGRDNQPQHF TGCAGCGTACGGACAGGGAGGGACAATCAGCCCCAGCATTTT 14 . TRBJ1-5 TRBD1 TRBV29-1
CASSYVGGYGYTF TGTGCCAGCAGTTACGTAGGGGGCTATGGCTACACCTTC 13 . TRBJ1-2 . TRBV6-5
CASTLGGRGQPQHF TGTGCCAGCACTCTGGGGGGACGTGGGCAGCCCCAGCATTTT 14 . TRBJ1-5 . TRBV28
CASSGGGGDTQYF TGTGCCAGCAGTGGCGGAGGTGGAGATACGCAGTATTTT 13 . TRBJ2-3 . TRBV12-3/TRBV12-4
CASSPYRTATNQPQHF TGTGCCAGCAGCCCGTACCGGACAGCTACCAATCAGCCCCAGCATTTT 16 once TRBJ1-5 . TRBV3-1/TRBV3-2
CASSLCRGSVCSTDTQYF TGTGCCAGCAGCTTATGCCGCGGGAGTGTTTGTAGCACAGATACGCAGTATTTT 18 few TRBJ2-3 TRBD2 TRBV7-3